These 18 T cell receptor beta chains originate from one sample sequenced in a study of cytomegalovirus exposure and HLA in healthy donors (dated by TCRdb to 2015 to 2018). Libraries were built with the immunoSEQ multiplex PCR assay. For the multiplex PCR, a mixture combining 60 forward primers for TCR Vbeta segments and 13 reverse primers for TCR Jbeta segments was used. TCRdb limited this immuneACCESS table to in-frame rearrangements with V and J called. A share of clones is missing; checked studies link under half to unresolved V genes, and the rest is unexplained. The sample table contains more than 110,000 clones; only one count was recorded for about 75% of them. In total, the top ten clones hold 1.5% to 2% of the sample. Sequenced material: PBMCs. The receptors come from a woman in her twenties or thirties in good health and CMV-seronegative.

In this sample, this clone turned up a few times. The V gene is TRBV28, the J gene TRBJ2-5; 11 bases are a match to TRBD2. This CDR3 is built from 16 residues. Losses at the gene ends were 2 bases for V and 5 bases for J; bases not matched to a gene: 7. Germline V gene sequence: CDR1 MDHEN, CDR2 SYDVKM. CDR3 sequence (DNA): TGTGCCAGCAGTTTAAGCGCTAGCGGGGGGCGGGAGACCCAGTACTTC. As protein: CASSLSASGGRETQYF.

The V and J genes are TRBV6-1 and TRBJ1-1; D not resolved. V shed 1 base and J shed 1 base, with 10 bases lying between them. The germline gives CDR1 MNHNS, CDR2 SASEGT. The CDR3 loop spans 15 amino acids. In DNA, the CDR3 is TGTGCCAGCAGTGAAGTGGGCTTTTCGAACACTGAAGCTTTCTTT. As protein: CASSEVGFSNTEAFF.

The chain combines TRBV2 with TRBJ1-6; D gene uncertain. The V and J ends lost 6 bases and 9 bases respectively, with 12 bases between them. CDR3 length: 13 residues. The germline gives CDR1 SNHLY, CDR2 FYNNEI. CDR3 nucleotides: TGTGCCAGCAGCGTCGAGGCGGGTTCACCCCTCCACTTT. Amino acids: CASSVEAGSPLHF.

CDR3 nucleotides: TGTGCCAGCAGCTTGTATGGGGGGGGTCATCAAGAGACCCAGTACTTC. Protein product: CASSLYGGGHQETQYF. J is TRBJ2-5 and V is TRBV5-8; 7 nucleotides match TRBD2. The CDR3 sequence is 16 residues long. The germline V gene has CDR1 SGHTS and CDR2 YDEGEE. With 1 base clipped from V and 2 bases from J, the junction kept 8 bases outside the gene matches.

This chain uses TRBV25-1 with TRBJ2-3; 8 nucleotides line up with TRBD2. The CDR3 sequence is 15 residues long. Germline trimming cut 5 bases from V and 2 bases from J; bases unmatched to any gene: 6. The V gene's germline CDR1 is MGHDK and CDR2 SYGVNS. CDR3 coding DNA: TGTGCCAGCAGTAACCAAGCGGGAGTCACAGATACGCAGTATTTT. It codes for CASSNQAGVTDTQYF.

The genes are TRBV5-1 and TRBJ2-5; D gene unclear. The CDR3 length is 14 residues. Germline CDR1 and CDR2: SGHRS and YFSETQ. The V gene lost 0 bases and the J gene lost 4 bases, with 10 bases spanning the gap. CDR3 residues: CASSLVGGGETQYF. CDR3 bases: TGCGCCAGCAGCTTGGTCGGTGGCGGAGAGACCCAGTACTTC.

The chain links TRBV6-1 to TRBJ2-1, with a tentative D call TRBD1 (6 bases). The CDR3 runs to 17 residues. The V and J ends lost 2 bases and 6 bases respectively, with 20 bases between them. Looked up from germline, CDR1 is MNHNS and CDR2 is SASEGT. CDR3 region: CASSEIAPSLGGNEQFF. CDR3 bases: TGTGCCAGCAGTGAAATCGCCCCGTCGCTAGGGGGCAATGAGCAGTTCTTC.

The rearrangement uses TRBV9 and TRBJ1-6, with D perhaps TRBD1 (5 bases). The CDR3 extends over 16 amino acids. V was pared by 5 bases and J by 9 bases, with 21 bases between. Per germline, CDR1 SGDLS and CDR2 YYNGEE. In DNA form, the CDR3 reads TGTGCCAGCAGTGAAGGGGTCCCCTCCCAGGGTTCACCCCTCCACTTT. Amino acid sequence: CASSEGVPSQGSPLHF.

The chain couples TRBV9 to TRBJ1-2; tentatively, D is TRBD1 (6 bases). The CDR3 runs 13 residues. CDR1 is SGDLS, CDR2 YYNGEE, per germline. Trimming removed 0 bases at V and 6 bases at J, with 9 bases between. CDR3 loop: CASSVEGVNGYTF. The CDR3 coding sequence is TGTGCCAGCAGCGTAGAGGGGGTTAATGGCTACACCTTC.

The rearrangement uses TRBV7-9 and TRBJ2-7; D is possibly TRBD2 (7 bases). Germline CDR1 is SEHNR and CDR2 is FQNEAQ (reference sequence). Trimming shortened V by 1 base and J by 9 bases, and 13 bases separated the two germline ends. This CDR3 contains 13 residues. The CDR3 DNA follows: TGTGCCAGCAGCTTAGGGGGGGGGCAGGGGCAGTACGTC. Its translation is CASSLGGGQGQYV.

The chain uses TRBV7-9 and TRBJ1-1, with 11 bases matching TRBD1. Germline CDR1 SEHNR, CDR2 FQNEAQ (reference sequence). V shed 3 bases and J 0 bases; nucleotides not matched to a gene: 9. This CDR3 comprises 18 residues. CDR3 loop: CASSFPRDRGSLNTEAFF. In nucleotides, the CDR3 is TGTGCCAGCAGCTTCCCCCGGGACAGGGGGTCGCTGAACACTGAAGCTTTCTTT.

The table lists this clone with a few counts. The chain couples TRBV18 to TRBJ2-4; perhaps TRBD2 as D (5 bases). Trimming shortened V by 5 bases and J by 5 bases, and 16 bases separated the two germline ends. The germline CDR1 and CDR2 sequences are KGHSH and LQKENI. The CDR3 has 15 residues. CDR3 residues: CASSSRAREENIQYF. The CDR3 DNA is TGTGCCAGCTCATCCCGGGCCCGGGAAGAAAACATTCAGTACTTC.

The chain joins TRBV6-5 to TRBJ1-3, with 8 bases aligning to TRBD1. J was trimmed by 4 bases and V by 5 bases; bases with no gene match: 4. Per the germline V gene, CDR1 is MNHEY and CDR2 is SVGAGI. This CDR3 spans 14 amino acids. In DNA form, the CDR3 reads TGTGCCAGCAGTCCGGACAGGGAGGGAAACACCATATATTTT. It yields the protein CASSPDREGNTIYF.

J is TRBJ1-6 and V is TRBV5-1, with 7 nucleotides matching TRBD1. This CDR3 contains 15 residues. V lost 4 bases and J lost 9; bases outside the gene matches: 10. Germline V gene sequence: CDR1 SGHRS, CDR2 YFSETQ. CDR3 sequence (DNA): TGCGCCAGCAGCATCCGACAGGGAGAGAGTTCACCCCTCCACTTT. Amino acids: CASSIRQGESSPLHF.

This clone occurred a few times. As DNA, the CDR3 is TGTGCCAGCAGCTTTGGCAATACGAACACTGAAGCTTTCTTT. This encodes CASSFGNTNTEAFF. The chain recombines TRBV7-9 with TRBJ1-1; no clear D gene. Germline V lookup: CDR1 SEHNR, CDR2 FQNEAQ (reference sequence). V lost 3 bases to trimming and J lost 1 base, with 9 bases between them. The CDR3 consists of 14 residues.

The chain recombines TRBV11-2 with TRBJ2-7; D not resolved. Germline V gene data show CDR1 as SGHAT and CDR2 as FQNNGV. The V gene lost 5 bases and the J gene lost 3 bases, with 14 bases spanning the gap. This CDR3 spans 14 amino acids. The CDR3 sequence: CASSKDRHLYEQYF. The DNA of the CDR3 is TGTGCCAGCAGCAAGGATAGACACCTCTACGAGCAGTACTTC.

On this clone: At one of its ends the junction is not consistent with the germline gene, which may arise from a read error. V is TRBV28 and J is TRBJ2-7, with 7 bases aligning to TRBD1. Germline V gene lookup returns CDR1 MDHEN and CDR2 SYDVKM. CDR3 length equals 12 residues. The CDR3 is CASSLSRDSPIF. In DNA, the CDR3 is TGTGCCAGCAGTTTATCGAGGGACAGCCCAATATTC.

The chain recombines TRBV28 with TRBJ1-2; the D is unclear. This CDR3 comprises 13 residues. Germline V gene sequence: CDR1 MDHEN, CDR2 SYDVKM. V lost 4 bases and J 8 bases, leaving 14 bases between the germline ends. The CDR3 DNA reads TGTGCCAGCAGTTCTCGGAGGGCGCGGGGCTACACCTTC. Its translation: CASSSRRARGYTF.